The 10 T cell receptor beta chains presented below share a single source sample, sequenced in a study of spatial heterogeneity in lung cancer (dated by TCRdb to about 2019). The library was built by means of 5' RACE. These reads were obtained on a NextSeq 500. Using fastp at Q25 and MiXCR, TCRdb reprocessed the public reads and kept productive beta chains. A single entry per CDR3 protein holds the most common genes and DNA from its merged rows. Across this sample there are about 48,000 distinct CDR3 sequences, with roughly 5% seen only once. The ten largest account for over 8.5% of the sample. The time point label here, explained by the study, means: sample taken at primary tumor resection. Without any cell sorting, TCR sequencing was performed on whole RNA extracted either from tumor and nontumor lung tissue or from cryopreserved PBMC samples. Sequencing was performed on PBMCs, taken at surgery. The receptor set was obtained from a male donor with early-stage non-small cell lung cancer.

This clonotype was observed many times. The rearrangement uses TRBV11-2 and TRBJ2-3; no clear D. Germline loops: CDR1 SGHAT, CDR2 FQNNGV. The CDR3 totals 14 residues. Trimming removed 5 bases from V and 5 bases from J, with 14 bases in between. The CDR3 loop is CASSATQAGDTQYF. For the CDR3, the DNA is TGTGCCAGCAGCGCCACTCAGGCCGGAGATACGCAGTATTTT.

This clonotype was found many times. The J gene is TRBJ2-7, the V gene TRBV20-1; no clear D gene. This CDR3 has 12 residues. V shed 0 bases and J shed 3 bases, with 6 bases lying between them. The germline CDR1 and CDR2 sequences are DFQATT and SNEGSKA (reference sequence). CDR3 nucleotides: TGCAGTGCTAGAGAAGGCCACTACGAGCAGTACTTC. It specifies CSAREGHYEQYF.

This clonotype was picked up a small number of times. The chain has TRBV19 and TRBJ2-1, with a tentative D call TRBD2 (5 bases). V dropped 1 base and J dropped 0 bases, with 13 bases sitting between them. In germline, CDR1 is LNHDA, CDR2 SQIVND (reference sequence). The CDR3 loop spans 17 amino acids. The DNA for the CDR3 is TGTGCCAGTAGTATAGCGGGAACTTCGAGCTCCTACAATGAGCAGTTCTTC. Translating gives CASSIAGTSSSYNEQFF.

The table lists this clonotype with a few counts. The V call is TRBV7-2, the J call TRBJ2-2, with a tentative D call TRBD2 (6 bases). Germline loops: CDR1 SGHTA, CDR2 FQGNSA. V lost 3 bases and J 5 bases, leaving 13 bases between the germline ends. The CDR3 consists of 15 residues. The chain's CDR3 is CASSFGSAGTGELFF. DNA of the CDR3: TGTGCCAGCAGCTTTGGTTCGGCGGGGACCGGGGAGCTGTTTTTT.

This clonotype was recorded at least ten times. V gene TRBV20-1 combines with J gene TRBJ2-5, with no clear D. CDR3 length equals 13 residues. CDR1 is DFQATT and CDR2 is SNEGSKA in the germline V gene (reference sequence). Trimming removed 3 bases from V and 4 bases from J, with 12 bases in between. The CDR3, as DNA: TGCAGTGCTAGCCGGAAGAGTGGAGAGACCCAGTACTTC. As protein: CSASRKSGETQYF.

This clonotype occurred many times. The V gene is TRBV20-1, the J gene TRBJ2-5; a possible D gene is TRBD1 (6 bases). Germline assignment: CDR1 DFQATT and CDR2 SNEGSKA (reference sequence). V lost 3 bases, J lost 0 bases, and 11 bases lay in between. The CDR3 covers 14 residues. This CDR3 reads CSASRYRDQETQYF. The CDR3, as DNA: TGCAGTGCTAGCCGTTACAGGGACCAAGAGACCCAGTACTTC.

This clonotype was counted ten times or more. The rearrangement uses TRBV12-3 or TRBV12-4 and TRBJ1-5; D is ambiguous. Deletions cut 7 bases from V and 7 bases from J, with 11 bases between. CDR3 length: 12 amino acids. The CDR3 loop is CASTLRGQPQHF. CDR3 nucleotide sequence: TGTGCCAGCACTCTAAGAGGACAGCCCCAGCATTTT.

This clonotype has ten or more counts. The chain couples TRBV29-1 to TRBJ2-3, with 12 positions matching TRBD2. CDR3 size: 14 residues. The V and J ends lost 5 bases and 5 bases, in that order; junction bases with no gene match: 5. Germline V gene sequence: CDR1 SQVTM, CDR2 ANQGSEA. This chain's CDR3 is CSVPSGRVGDTQYF. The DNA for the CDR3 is TGCAGCGTTCCTAGCGGGAGGGTAGGAGATACGCAGTATTTT.

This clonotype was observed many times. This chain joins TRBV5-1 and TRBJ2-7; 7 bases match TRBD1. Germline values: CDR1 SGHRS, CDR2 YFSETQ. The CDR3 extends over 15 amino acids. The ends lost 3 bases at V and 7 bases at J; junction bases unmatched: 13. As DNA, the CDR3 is TGCGCCAGCAGCTCCTGGACAGGAGAGTACGTAGAGCAGTACTTC. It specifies CASSSWTGEYVEQYF.

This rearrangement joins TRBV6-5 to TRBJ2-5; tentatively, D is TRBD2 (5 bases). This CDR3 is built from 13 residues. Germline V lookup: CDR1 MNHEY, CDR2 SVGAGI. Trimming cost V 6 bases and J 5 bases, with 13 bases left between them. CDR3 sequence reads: CASRDGRVETQYF. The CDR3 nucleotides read TGTGCCAGCAGAGATGGGCGGGTTGAGACCCAGTACTTC.